The entry that follows covers one T cell receptor beta chain sequence. This clonotype turned up a few times. Its recognized antigen is unknown. Base qualities are not provided; no much larger clone lies one nucleotide away. The sequencer listed for this sample is Illumina HiSeq 2500. TCR beta libraries were prepared by quantitative 5'-RACE with molecular barcodes. Per the original workflow: A new computational method based on a probabilistic model of VDJ rearrangement was used to identify disease-linked TCR variants. TCRdb applied fastp at Q25 and MiXCR to the public reads, then kept only in-frame beta chains. All rows with the same CDR3 protein become a single entry with the most common DNA and genes. TCRdb, not the original authors, processed these V and J calls. The sample records 150,000 or so distinct CDR3 sequences, approximately 32% of which are singletons. The ten largest clones represent about 6% of the sample.

The data stem from a study of CD8 T cells in ankylosing spondylitis (dated by TCRdb to 2017 to 2019). The study in broad terms: The study set out to find disease-linked TCR variants by profiling T cell receptor beta repertoires in ankylosing spondylitis patients and healthy donors. In total, the full study cohort was made up of some 110 healthy donors and roughly 27 ankylosing spondylitis patients. Peripheral blood samples were taken, and synovial fluid was additionally collected from ankylosing spondylitis patients.

The germline V gene yields ENHRY for CDR1 and SYGVKD for CDR2. The junction shows trimming of 4 bases on V and 1 base on J, and the gene matches do not reach 2 bases of it. Spanning cysteine to phenylalanine, the CDR3 consists of 15 amino acids. Just CDR3 DNA is preserved here, 45 bases in frame from base 1. What the work shows at the level of the full study, not this receptor alone: The disease-linked clones had a CD8+ phenotype and were found at relatively low frequencies in peripheral blood. A TCR beta motif of 7 or 8 highly homologous amino acid variants appeared characteristic of blood from ankylosing spondylitis patients. The disease-linked clones were reported to be significantly enriched in matched synovial fluid samples from ankylosing spondylitis patients. Some motif variants were previously reported in synovial fluid and blood of reactive arthritis patients, suggesting common disease-initiation mechanisms.

Synovial fluid samples were paired with blood samples taken from the same ankylosing spondylitis patients. The chain is made from TRBV10-3 and TRBJ2-1; 9 junctional bases match TRBD1. Sequenced: synovial fluid, either unsorted or a sorted T cell fraction (not recorded which). The clonotype was recovered from a male donor with ankylosing spondylitis. DNA sequence: TGTGCCATCAGTGCCGGGACAGGGTCCTACAATGAGCAGTTCTTC. The encoded protein is CAISAGTGSYNEQFF.